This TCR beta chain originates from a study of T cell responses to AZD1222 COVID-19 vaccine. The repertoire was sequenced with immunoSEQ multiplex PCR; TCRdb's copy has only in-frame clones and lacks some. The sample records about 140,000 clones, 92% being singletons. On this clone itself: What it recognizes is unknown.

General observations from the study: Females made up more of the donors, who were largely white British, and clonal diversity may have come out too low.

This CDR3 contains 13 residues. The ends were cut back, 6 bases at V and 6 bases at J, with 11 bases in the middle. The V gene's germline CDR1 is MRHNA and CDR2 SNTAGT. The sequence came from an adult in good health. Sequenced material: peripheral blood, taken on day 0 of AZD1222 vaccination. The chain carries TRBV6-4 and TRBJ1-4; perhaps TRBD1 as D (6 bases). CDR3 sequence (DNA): TGTGCCAGCAGCTACAGGGTGGATGAAAAACTGTTTTTT. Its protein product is CASSYRVDEKLFF.